This is a list of T cell receptor beta chains from one sample in a study of T cells after yellow fever vaccination. TCRdb analysed the 5' RACE reads with MiXCR anew, one entry per CDR3 protein. The profile shows roughly 300,000 distinct CDR3 sequences, roughly 8.3% of them singletons. This material consisted of PBMCs, taken about 41 days after the first yellow fever vaccination. These receptors were collected from a man aged 18 to 35 who received the YFV17D yellow fever vaccine. Both conserved end residues are part of each CDR3. A D gene is named only where the DNA matches it firmly. Not all rows give a size; the values are once, few, many and, for expanded clones, a class.

V gene	D gene	clone size	J gene	CDR3 DNA	CDR3 protein
TRBV23-1	NA	few	TRBJ2-7	TGCGCCAGCCGCGAGGATAGGAGGGAATCCTACGAGCAGTACTTC	CASREDRRESYEQYF
TRBV18	NA	NA	TRBJ1-1	TGTGCCAGCTCTCCTCGGACAGAAATGAACACTGAAGCTTTCTTT	CASSPRTEMNTEAFF
TRBV5-1	NA	NA	TRBJ1-1	TGCGCCAGCAGCTTGGGGGGGACGGTGAACACTGAAGCTTTCTTT	CASSLGGTVNTEAFF
TRBV12-3/TRBV12-4	NA	few	TRBJ2-3	TGTGCCAGCAATTCAGGAGCTGCATTTCTAGATACGCAGTATTTT	CASNSGAAFLDTQYF
TRBV10-3	TRBD1	few	TRBJ1-2	TGTGCCATCAGTGAGCTTCAGGGGGCAAACTATGGCTACACCTTC	CAISELQGANYGYTF
TRBV19	NA	NA	TRBJ2-1	TGTGCCAGTAGTATAGGTGCGGGCGACTACAATGAGCAGTTCTTC	CASSIGAGDYNEQFF
TRBV7-8	TRBD2	NA	TRBJ2-3	TGTGCCAGCAGCCTGGGGGTAATAGCGGGGTCCACAGATACGCAGTATTTT	CASSLGVIAGSTDTQYF
TRBV12-3/TRBV12-4	TRBD1	few	TRBJ1-4	TGTGCCAGCAGTTTGACAGGGCCGATCGAAAAACTGTTTTTT	CASSLTGPIEKLFF
TRBV5-1	TRBD2	few	TRBJ2-3	TGCGCCAGCAGCCAAGGGACTAGCGGGGGGGCCAGGATAGATACGCAGTATTTT	CASSQGTSGGARIDTQYF
TRBV12-3/TRBV12-4	NA	NA	TRBJ2-7	TGTGCCAGCAGTTTAGGGGGTATGCAGGGTTACGAGCAGTACTTC	CASSLGGMQGYEQYF
TRBV5-1	NA	NA	TRBJ2-1	TGCGCCAGCAGCTTGTTTGCGAATGACAATGAGCAGTTCTTC	CASSLFANDNEQFF
TRBV4-1	NA	many	TRBJ2-3	TGCGCCAGCAGCCACGACCAGGGGCCGCAGTATTTT	CASSHDQGPQYF
TRBV7-3	TRBD2	few	TRBJ2-5	TGTGCCAGCAGCTTGCTAGCGGGGGCTGGGGAGACCCAGTACTTC	CASSLLAGAGETQYF
TRBV7-9	TRBD2	NA	TRBJ2-2	TGTGCCAGCAGCTTGGAGGGACTAGCTAGCACCGGGGAGCTGTTTTTT	CASSLEGLASTGELFF
TRBV12-3/TRBV12-4	NA	NA	TRBJ2-2	TGTGCCAGCAGTTTTTCAGGAAAGGCCGGGGAGCTGTTTTTT	CASSFSGKAGELFF
TRBV12-3/TRBV12-4	TRBD1	many	TRBJ2-5	TGTGCCAGCAGAGAGGGGGCCGCGGAGACCCAGTACTTC	CASREGAAETQYF
TRBV2	NA	few	TRBJ1-5	TGTGCCAGCAGTAATGGACGGACGAATCAGCCCCAGCATTTT	CASSNGRTNQPQHF
TRBV15	TRBD1	NA	TRBJ1-5	TGTGCCACCACAAAAGACAGGGGGGCACAGCCCCAGCATTTT	CATTKDRGAQPQHF
TRBV29-1	NA	NA	TRBJ2-2	TGCAGCGTTGATGGGGGCGCCGGGGAGCTGTTTTTT	CSVDGGAGELFF
TRBV7-2	TRBD1	many	TRBJ1-5	TGTGCCAGCAGCTTAAGAGGGGGACAGGGCAATCAGCCCCAGCATTTT	CASSLRGGQGNQPQHF
TRBV6-1	TRBD2	many	TRBJ2-5	TGTGCCAGCAGTGTGTTAGCGGGGGGGCAAGAGACCCAGTACTTC	CASSVLAGGQETQYF
TRBV5-1	TRBD1	NA	TRBJ2-7	TGCGCCAGCAGCCCAAGACCGGACAGGAACGAGCAGTACTTC	CASSPRPDRNEQYF
TRBV5-1	NA	few	TRBJ2-6	TGCGCCAGCTGGGGCAGGCTCGCTGGGGCCAACGTCCTGACTTTC	CASWGRLAGANVLTF
TRBV12-3/TRBV12-4	NA	few	TRBJ2-1	TGTGCCAGCAGTTTCGCAGAGGACAATGAGCAGTTCTTC	CASSFAEDNEQFF
TRBV6-5	NA	NA	TRBJ1-1	TGTGCCAGCAGTTACTCGGACCCGAACACTGAAGCTTTCTTT	CASSYSDPNTEAFF
TRBV10-3	NA	NA	TRBJ2-5	TGTGCCATCAGTGAGTCGCTCAGGGATCAAGAGACCCAGTACTTC	CAISESLRDQETQYF
TRBV20-1	NA	few	TRBJ1-5	TGCAGTGCGGGGCAGGGAAGTTTAGCCCAGCATTTT	CSAGQGSLAQHF
TRBV27	NA	NA	TRBJ1-2	TGTGCCAGCAGTTTGGATCAGGGCTATGGCTACACCTTC	CASSLDQGYGYTF
TRBV12-3/TRBV12-4	NA	NA	TRBJ1-2	TGTGCCAGCCTGGAGGCAGGGGCCAGCTATGGCTACACCTTC	CASLEAGASYGYTF
TRBV10-3	TRBD2	many	TRBJ2-1	TGTGCCATCAGTGATGGGACTAGTGGTAGCTCCTACAATGAGCAGTTCTTC	CAISDGTSGSSYNEQFF
TRBV30	NA	few	TRBJ1-2	TGTGCCTGGGAACAGACCGAGTCTTTCTCTAACTATGGCTACACCTTC	CAWEQTESFSNYGYTF
TRBV4-1	NA	few	TRBJ1-5	TGCGCCAGCAGCCAAGAAAGTTATAGCAATCAGCCCCAGCATTTT	CASSQESYSNQPQHF
TRBV4-1	TRBD1	NA	TRBJ2-7	TGCGCCAGCAGCCAGACCAGGGGGGAGCAGTACTTC	CASSQTRGEQYF
TRBV11-1	TRBD1	many	TRBJ2-2	TGTGCCAGCAGCTTAACGGCGCAGGGGGCGCGGGGCACCGGGGAGCTGTTTTTT	CASSLTAQGARGTGELFF
TRBV7-2	TRBD1	few	TRBJ1-1	TGTGCCAGCAGCCGGGGACAGGGTAACGCTTTCTTT	CASSRGQGNAFF